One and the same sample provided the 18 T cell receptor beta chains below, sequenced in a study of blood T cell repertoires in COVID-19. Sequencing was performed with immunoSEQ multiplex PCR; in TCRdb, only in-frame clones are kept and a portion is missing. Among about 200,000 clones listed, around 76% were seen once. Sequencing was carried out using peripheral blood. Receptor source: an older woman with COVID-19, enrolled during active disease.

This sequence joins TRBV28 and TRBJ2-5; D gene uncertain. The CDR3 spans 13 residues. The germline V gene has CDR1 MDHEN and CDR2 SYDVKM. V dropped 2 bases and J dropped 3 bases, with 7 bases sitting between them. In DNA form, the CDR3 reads TGTGCCAGCAGTTTAGGTTCGGAAGAGACCCAGTACTTC. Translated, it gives CASSLGSEETQYF.

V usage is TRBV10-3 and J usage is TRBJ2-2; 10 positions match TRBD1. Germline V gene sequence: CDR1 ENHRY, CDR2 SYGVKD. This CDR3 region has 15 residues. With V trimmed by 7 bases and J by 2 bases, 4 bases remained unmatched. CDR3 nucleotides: TGTGCCATCACTGGGGACAGGGGTAACACCGGGGAGCTGTTTTTT. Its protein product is CAITGDRGNTGELFF.

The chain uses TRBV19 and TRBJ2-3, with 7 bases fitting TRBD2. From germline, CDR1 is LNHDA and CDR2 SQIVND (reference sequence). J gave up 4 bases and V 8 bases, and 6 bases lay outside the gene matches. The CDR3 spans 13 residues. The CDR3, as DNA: TGTGCCAGTCGTAGCGGGCTTTCAGATACGCAGTATTTT. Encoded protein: CASRSGLSDTQYF.

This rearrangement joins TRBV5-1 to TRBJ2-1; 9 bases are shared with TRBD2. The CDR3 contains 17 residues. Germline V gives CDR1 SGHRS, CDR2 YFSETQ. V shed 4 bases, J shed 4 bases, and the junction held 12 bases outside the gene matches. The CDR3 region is CASSPRASGRLYNEQFF. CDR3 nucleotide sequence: TGCGCCAGCAGCCCACGTGCAAGCGGGAGGTTGTACAATGAGCAGTTCTTC. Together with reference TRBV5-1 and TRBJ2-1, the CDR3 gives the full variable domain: KAGVTQTPRYLIKTRGQQVTLSCSPISGHRSVSWYQQTPGQGLQFLFEYFSETQRNKGNFPGRFSGRQFSNSRSEMNVSTLELGDSALYLCASSPRASGRLYNEQFFGPGTRLTVL.

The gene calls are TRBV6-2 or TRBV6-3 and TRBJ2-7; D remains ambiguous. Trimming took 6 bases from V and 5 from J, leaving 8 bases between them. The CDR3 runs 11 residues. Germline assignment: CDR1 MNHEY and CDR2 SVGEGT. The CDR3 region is CASSPLHEQYF. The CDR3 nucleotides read TGTGCCAGCAGCCCTCTCCACGAGCAGTACTTC.

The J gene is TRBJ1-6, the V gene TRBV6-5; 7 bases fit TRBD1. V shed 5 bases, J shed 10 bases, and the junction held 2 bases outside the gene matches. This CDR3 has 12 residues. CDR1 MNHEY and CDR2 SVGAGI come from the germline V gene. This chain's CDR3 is CASSTGESPLHF. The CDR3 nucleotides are TGTGCCAGCAGTACAGGGGAATCACCCCTCCACTTT.

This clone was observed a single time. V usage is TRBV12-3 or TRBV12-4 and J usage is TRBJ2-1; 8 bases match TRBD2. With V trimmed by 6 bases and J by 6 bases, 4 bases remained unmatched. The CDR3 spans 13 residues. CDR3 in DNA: TGTGCCAGCAGACGGACTAGCCCCAATGAGCAGTTCTTC. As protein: CASRRTSPNEQFF.

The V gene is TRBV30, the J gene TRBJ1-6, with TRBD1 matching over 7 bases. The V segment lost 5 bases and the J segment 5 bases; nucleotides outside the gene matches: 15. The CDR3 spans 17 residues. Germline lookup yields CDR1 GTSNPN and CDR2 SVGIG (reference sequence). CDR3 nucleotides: TGTGCCTGGGCCACATTAAACAGGGGCGAAAATAATTCACCCCTCCACTTT. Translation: CAWATLNRGENNSPLHF.

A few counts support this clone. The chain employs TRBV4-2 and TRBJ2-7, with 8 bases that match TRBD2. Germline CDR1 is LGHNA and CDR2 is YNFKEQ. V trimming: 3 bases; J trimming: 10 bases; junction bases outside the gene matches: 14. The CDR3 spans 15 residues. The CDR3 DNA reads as TGTGCCAGCAGCCAGGAGCGGGAGCGCGGTCTAGTACAGTACTTC. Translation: CASSQERERGLVQYF.

The CDR3 sequence: CASSLAGGRDTQYF. In DNA, the CDR3 is TGTGCCAGCAGCTTGGCAGGGGGCAGAGATACGCAGTATTTT. The chain joins TRBV5-5 to TRBJ2-3; 8 positions match TRBD1. The CDR3 spans 14 residues. The ends lost 0 bases at V and 5 bases at J; junction bases unmatched: 2. Germline V gene sequence: CDR1 SGHKS, CDR2 YYEKEE (reference sequence).

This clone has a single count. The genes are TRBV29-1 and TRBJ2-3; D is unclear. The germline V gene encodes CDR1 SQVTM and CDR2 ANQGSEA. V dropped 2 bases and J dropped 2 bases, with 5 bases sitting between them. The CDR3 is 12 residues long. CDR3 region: CSVESNTDTQYF. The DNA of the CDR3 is TGCAGCGTTGAATCCAACACAGATACGCAGTATTTT.

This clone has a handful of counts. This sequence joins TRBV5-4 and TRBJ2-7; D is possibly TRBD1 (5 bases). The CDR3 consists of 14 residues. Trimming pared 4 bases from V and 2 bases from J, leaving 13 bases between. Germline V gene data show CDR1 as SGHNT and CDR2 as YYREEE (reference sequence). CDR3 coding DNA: TGTGCCAGCAGCCTCCCCAGGGCCCCCTACGAGCAGTACTTC. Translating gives CASSLPRAPYEQYF.

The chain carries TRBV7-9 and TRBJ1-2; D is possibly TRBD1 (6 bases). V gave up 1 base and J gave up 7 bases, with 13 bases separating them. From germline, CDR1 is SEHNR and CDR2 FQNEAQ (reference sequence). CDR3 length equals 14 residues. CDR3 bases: TGTGCCAGCAGCTTAGAAGGGGGATACGGTGGCTACACCTTC. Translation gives CASSLEGGYGGYTF.

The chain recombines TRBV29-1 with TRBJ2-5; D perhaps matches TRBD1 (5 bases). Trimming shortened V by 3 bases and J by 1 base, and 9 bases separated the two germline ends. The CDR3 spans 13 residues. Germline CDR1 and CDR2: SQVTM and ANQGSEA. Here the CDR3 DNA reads TGCAGCGTTGATGAGCAGGGCCAAGAGACCCAGTACTTC. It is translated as CSVDEQGQETQYF.

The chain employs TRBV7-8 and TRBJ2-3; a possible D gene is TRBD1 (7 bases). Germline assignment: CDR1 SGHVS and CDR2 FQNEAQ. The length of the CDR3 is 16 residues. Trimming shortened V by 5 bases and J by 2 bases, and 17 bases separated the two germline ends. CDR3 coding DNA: TGTGCCAGCAGCGCGGGGCGGGGACAGCCCACAGATACGCAGTATTTT. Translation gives CASSAGRGQPTDTQYF.

The CDR3 loop reads CASSQILDNPQETQYF. The CDR3, as DNA: TGTGCCAGCAGCCAAATACTCGACAACCCCCAAGAGACCCAGTACTTC. The V gene is TRBV3-1 (or the pseudogene TRBV3-2), the J gene TRBJ2-5; D uncertain. Trimming stripped 2 bases from V and 1 base from J, with 14 bases between. Germline CDR1 is LGHDT and CDR2 is YNNKEL (reference sequence). The CDR3 has 16 residues.

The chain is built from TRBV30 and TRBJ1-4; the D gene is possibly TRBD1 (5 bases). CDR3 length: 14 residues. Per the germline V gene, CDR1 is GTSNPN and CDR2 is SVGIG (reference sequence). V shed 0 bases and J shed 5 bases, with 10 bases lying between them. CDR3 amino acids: CAWSVLGHNEKLFF. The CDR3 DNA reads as TGTGCCTGGAGTGTACTCGGACACAATGAAAAACTGTTTTTT. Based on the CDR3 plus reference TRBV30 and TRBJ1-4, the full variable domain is SQTIHQWPATLVQPVGSPLSLECTVEGTSNPNLYWYRQAAGRGLQLLFYSVGIGQISSEVPQNLSASRPQDRQFILSSKKLLLSDSGFYLCAWSVLGHNEKLFFGSGTQLSVL.

The CDR3 is CASSLDQQGAAEAFF. The DNA for the CDR3 is TGTGCCAGCAGTCTAGATCAACAGGGGGCCGCTGAAGCTTTCTTT. This rearrangement joins TRBV28 to TRBJ1-1; 9 bases match TRBD1. V lost 5 bases to trimming and J lost 6 bases; unmatched junction nucleotides: 10. From germline, CDR1 is MDHEN and CDR2 SYDVKM. The CDR3 consists of 15 residues.